This is a list of T cell receptor beta chains from one sample in a study of blood T cells in healthy people across ages. One entry per CDR3 protein results from TCRdb running MiXCR on the 5' RACE reads. The sample gives about 1.4 million distinct CDR3 sequences, roughly 60% of which show up once; over 5% is in the top ten. The specimen sequenced was blood. Every receptor here comes from a man between 18 and 35 years old in good health. The CDR3 runs from the conserved cysteine through the conserved F or W. Each record gives: J gene, D gene, clone size, V gene, CDR3 DNA, CDR3 protein. The D gene is left open where the match is weak. Size tells how often a clone was seen (once, few, many) or the class of an expanded clone, and some rows leave it out.

>TRBJ2-7|.|few|TRBV18
TGTGCCAGCTCACCTTTTGCACAGGGAGTGGGTTTTGGATCCTACGAGCAGTACTTC
CASSPFAQGVGFGSYEQYF
>TRBJ1-6|.|.|TRBV6-1
TGTGCCAGCAGTGCCCTCGGGGCGAATTCACCCCTCCACTTT
CASSALGANSPLHF
>TRBJ1-5|.|.|TRBV24-1
TGTGCCACCAGTGATTCGAGGACAGTGAGGGGTCAGCCCCAGCATTTT
CATSDSRTVRGQPQHF
>TRBJ2-1|.|few|TRBV5-1
TGCGCCAGCAGCTTGTCCCCTCTAACAGGTGCCTACTACAATGAGCAGTTCTTC
CASSLSPLTGAYYNEQFF
>TRBJ2-7|TRBD1|.|TRBV20-1
TGCAGTGCTAGAAACCCGGCAGGGGGTCCCTACGAGCAGTACTTC
CSARNPAGGPYEQYF
>TRBJ2-7|.|.|TRBV2
TGTGCCAGCAGTGGGCTCATCGAGCAGTACTTC
CASSGLIEQYF
>TRBJ2-7|.|.|TRBV29-1
TGCAGCGCCACCGGGACAATCCACTACGAGCAGTACTTC
CSATGTIHYEQYF
>TRBJ1-2|.|.|TRBV27
TGTGCCAGCAGTGTATCAGGACAGCGAGGCTACACCTTC
CASSVSGQRGYTF
>TRBJ2-1|TRBD2|.|TRBV7-9
TGTGCCAGCAGCCCAAGTCCGGTGGGAGGGAATTTTGAGCAGTTCTTC
CASSPSPVGGNFEQFF
>TRBJ1-2|.|.|TRBV7-6
TGTGCCAGCAGCTCCGCACCTGGCAATTATCAAGATATGGCGGGCTACACCTTC
CASSSAPGNYQDMAGYTF
>TRBJ2-6|.|.|TRBV20-1
TGCAGTGCTAGGGACGATTCTGGGGCCAACGTCCTGACTTTC
CSARDDSGANVLTF
>TRBJ2-7|.|.|TRBV4-1
TGCGCCAGCAGCAGTCTAGGGGCTTCGGCCTACGAGCAGTACTTC
CASSSLGASAYEQYF
>TRBJ2-7|.|.|TRBV11-2
TGTGCCAGCAGCTCGGCGACAGTCCTAGGATACGAGCAGTACTTC
CASSSATVLGYEQYF
>TRBJ1-2|.|few|TRBV7-9
TGTGCCAGCACCCCCGGCAGGATAGAAATGATGGACTATGGCTACACCTTC
CASTPGRIEMMDYGYTF
>TRBJ2-7|.|few|TRBV7-9
TGTGCCAGCAGCTTAGGGACGCCAGCCTACGAGCAGTACTTC
CASSLGTPAYEQYF
>TRBJ1-1|TRBD1|.|TRBV12-3/TRBV12-4
TGTGCCAGCAGTACAGGGGGTTGGACTGAAGCTTTCTTT
CASSTGGWTEAFF
>TRBJ2-5|TRBD1|.|TRBV6-2/TRBV6-3
TGTGCCAGCAGACTAACCCAGACAGGGCCCAAAGAGACCCAGTACTTC
CASRLTQTGPKETQYF
>TRBJ2-3|TRBD2|few|TRBV10-3
TGTGCCATAACTAGCGGCACAGATACGCAGTATTTT
CAITSGTDTQYF
>TRBJ1-2|TRBD1|few|TRBV27
TGTGCCAGCAGTCCATTGACAGGGGATGATGGCTACACCTTC
CASSPLTGDDGYTF
>TRBJ2-7|TRBD2|few|TRBV7-9
TGTGCCAGCAGCGCAACTAGCGGGAGATCCTACGAGCAGTACTTC
CASSATSGRSYEQYF
>TRBJ2-1|TRBD1|.|TRBV30
TGTGCCTGCCGGGACAGCTTCTACAATGAGCAGTTCTTC
CACRDSFYNEQFF
>TRBJ2-5|TRBD2|.|TRBV6-2/TRBV6-3
TGTGCCAGCAGTTACCCTGGGGGGGAACAAGAGACCCAGTACTTC
CASSYPGGEQETQYF
>TRBJ1-2|TRBD1|few|TRBV7-8
TGTGCCAGCACCCCCGACAGGGTGGTTATTGGCTACACCTTC
CASTPDRVVIGYTF
>TRBJ2-7|.|.|TRBV5-1
TGCGCCAGCAGCTCACAGGGACGCGCGGACGAGCAGTACTTC
CASSSQGRADEQYF
>TRBJ1-2|.|few|TRBV2
TGTGCCAGCAGTGAGGTGACTAACTATGGCTACACCTTC
CASSEVTNYGYTF
>TRBJ2-7|.|few|TRBV29-1
TGCAGCGTTCGGGTCCCAGGGGCCACTTACGAGCAGTACTTC
CSVRVPGATYEQYF
>TRBJ2-7|.|few|TRBV2
TGTGCCAGCAAGGACACTTCCTACGAGCAGTACTTC
CASKDTSYEQYF
>TRBJ1-1|.|.|TRBV6-2/TRBV6-3
TGTGCCAGCATGTCGATCGGGACTGAAGCTTTCTTT
CASMSIGTEAFF